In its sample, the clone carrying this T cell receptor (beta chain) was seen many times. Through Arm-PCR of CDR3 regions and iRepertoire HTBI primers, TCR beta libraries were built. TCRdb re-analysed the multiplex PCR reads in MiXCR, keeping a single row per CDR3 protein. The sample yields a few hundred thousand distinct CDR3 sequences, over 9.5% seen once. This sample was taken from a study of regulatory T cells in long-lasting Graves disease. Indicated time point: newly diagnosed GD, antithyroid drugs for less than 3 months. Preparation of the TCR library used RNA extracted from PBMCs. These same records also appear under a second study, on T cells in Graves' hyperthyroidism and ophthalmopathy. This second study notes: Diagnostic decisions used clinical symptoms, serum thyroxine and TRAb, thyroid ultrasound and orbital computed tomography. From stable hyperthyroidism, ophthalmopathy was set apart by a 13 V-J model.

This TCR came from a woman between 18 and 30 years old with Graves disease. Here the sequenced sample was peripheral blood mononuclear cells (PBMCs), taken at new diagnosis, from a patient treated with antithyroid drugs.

In DNA form, the CDR3 reads TGTGCCAGCAGTCTAGGGGGGAGGGTATACGAGCAGTACTTC. Protein sequence: CASSLGGRVYEQYF. The rearrangement uses TRBV12-3 or TRBV12-4 and TRBJ2-7; D perhaps matches TRBD2 (7 bases). CDR3 length equals 14 residues. The V gene lost 5 bases and the J gene lost 4 bases, with 15 bases spanning the gap.